The 15 T cell receptor beta chains below come from one sample, sequenced in a study of shared clonotypes between healthy human individuals. Clones were read by immunoSEQ multiplex PCR, and TCRdb kept only the in-frame ones, dropping some. This repertoire shows roughly 1,800,000 clones, about 95% found once; its top ten account for 1% to 1.5%. Cells designated naive CD8 were CD45RO-negative and were positively selected for CCR7, with terminally differentiated effector memory CD45RA+ cells excluded. The sample consisted of naive CD8+ T cells sorted from blood. The receptors were gathered from a man younger than 30 in good health.

The chain carries TRBV29-1 and TRBJ1-1, with D tentatively TRBD1 (5 bases). The CDR3 covers 12 residues. Germline loops: CDR1 SQVTM, CDR2 ANQGSEA. V lost 1 base, J lost 10 bases, and 13 bases lay in between. Here the CDR3 reads CSVEGGPSLAFF. In nucleotides, the CDR3 is TGCAGCGTTGAAGGGGGCCCTTCTTTAGCTTTCTTT.

The genes are TRBV13 and TRBJ1-1; no clear D. From germline, CDR1 is PRHDT and CDR2 FYEKMQ (reference sequence). This CDR3 has 14 amino acids. Trimming removed 2 bases from V and 5 bases from J, with 12 bases in between. CDR3 amino acids: CASSLFEGLTEAFF. The CDR3 DNA follows: TGTGCCAGCAGCTTATTTGAGGGTTTGACTGAAGCTTTCTTT.

The gene calls are TRBV9 and TRBJ2-7; D may be TRBD2 (5 bases). Trimming took off 7 bases at V and 1 base at J, with 15 bases between the two ends. CDR3 length: 14 residues. Germline-derived CDR1 and CDR2 are SGDLS and YYNGEE. CDR3 sequence: CASSAGSPSYEQYF. The CDR3 DNA reads TGTGCCAGCTCCGCTGGGAGCCCATCCTACGAGCAGTACTTC.

The chain combines TRBV2 with TRBJ2-3; perhaps D is TRBD1 or TRBD2 (5 bases each). This CDR3 has 11 residues. Trimming stripped 10 bases from V and 4 bases from J, with 9 bases between. Germline V CDR1 and CDR2: SNHLY, FYNNEI. CDR3 in DNA: TGTGCCACCCCGGGGCCAGATACGCAGTATTTT. This codes for CATPGPDTQYF.

The rearrangement links TRBV9 to TRBJ2-1, with 7 bases lining up with TRBD1. The CDR3 runs to 16 residues. V was pared by 3 bases and J by 5 bases, with 11 bases of the junction left unmatched. CDR1 is SGDLS and CDR2 is YYNGEE in the germline V gene. The CDR3 DNA sequence: TGTGCCAGCAGCGCCCCTACCGGGACAGTAAACAATGAGCAGTTCTTC. The encoded protein is CASSAPTGTVNNEQFF. The entire variable domain, with the rest obtained from reference TRBV9 and TRBJ2-1, is as follows: DSGVTQTPKHLITATGQRVTLRCSPRSGDLSVYWYQQSLDQGLQFLIQYYNGEERAKGNILERFSAQQFPDLHSELNLSSLELGDSALYFCASSAPTGTVNNEQFFGPGTRLTVL.

The chain joins TRBV6-5 to TRBJ2-7, with D perhaps matching TRBD1 or TRBD2 (5 bases each). Looked up from germline, CDR1 is MNHEY and CDR2 is SVGAGI. This CDR3 spans 15 amino acids. V dropped 1 base and J dropped 2 bases, with 12 bases sitting between them. The CDR3 here is CASSYYGDRTYEQYF. CDR3 bases: TGTGCCAGCAGTTACTATGGGGACCGAACCTACGAGCAGTACTTC.

The chain links TRBV6-1 to TRBJ1-1; D is possibly TRBD1 (5 bases). CDR3 length: 12 amino acids. Between the trimmed V and J ends, which lost 3 bases and 8 bases, there was a span of 10 bases. Germline values: CDR1 MNHNS, CDR2 SASEGT. CDR3 DNA sequence: TGTGCCAGCAGTGAGAGACAGCCGGAAGCTTTCTTT. This encodes CASSERQPEAFF.

The V gene is TRBV15, the J gene TRBJ2-7; TRBD1 agrees at 7 bases. Looked up from germline, CDR1 is LNHNV and CDR2 is YYDKDF (reference sequence). J lost 4 bases, V lost 1 base, and 7 bases had no gene match. The CDR3 sequence is 15 residues long. The CDR3 DNA is TGTGCCACCAGCAGAGTACGGGACAGCCATTACGAGCAGTACTTC. Translating it yields CATSRVRDSHYEQYF. Supplemented by reference TRBV15 and TRBJ2-7, the full variable domain reads DAMVIQNPRYQVTQFGKPVTLSCSQTLNHNVMYWYQQKSSQAPKLLFHYYDKDFNNEADTPDNFQSRRPNTSFCFLDIRSPGLGDTAMYLCATSRVRDSHYEQYFGPGTRLTVT.

The V call is TRBV6-1, the J call TRBJ2-7, with D possibly TRBD1 on 7 matching bases. This CDR3 is built from 15 residues. Between the trimmed V and J ends, which lost 1 base and 1 base, there was a span of 11 bases. Per the germline V gene, CDR1 is MNHNS and CDR2 is SASEGT. DNA of the CDR3: TGTGCCAGCAGTGAAGGGCCAGGGGGGTCCTACGAGCAGTACTTC. It encodes CASSEGPGGSYEQYF.

The V gene is TRBV5-4, the J gene TRBJ2-7; 7 bases line up with TRBD2. Germline-derived CDR1 and CDR2 are SGHNT and YYREEE (reference sequence). Germline trimming cut 5 bases from V and 0 bases from J; bases unmatched to any gene: 5. This CDR3 has 14 residues. In DNA form, the CDR3 reads TGTGCCAGCAGACACTGGGGGGGCTCCTACGAGCAGTACTTC. Translating gives CASRHWGGSYEQYF.

The rearrangement joins TRBV7-9 to TRBJ2-7; D is unclear. This CDR3 contains 11 residues. The germline V and J ends were trimmed by 4 bases and 6 bases, with 7 bases remaining between them. CDR1 and CDR2 from the germline V gene are SEHNR and FQNEAQ (reference sequence). CDR3 region: CASSSQSEQYF. DNA for the CDR3: TGTGCCAGCAGCTCCCAGTCCGAGCAGTACTTC.

The V and J genes are TRBV28 and TRBJ2-1, with 8 bases fitting TRBD1. V shed 1 base, J shed 5 bases, and the junction held 4 bases outside the gene matches. Germline V gene data show CDR1 as MDHEN and CDR2 as SYDVKM. CDR3 size: 15 residues. The CDR3, as DNA: TGTGCCAGCAGTTTATTGGACAGGGACCACAATGAGCAGTTCTTC. This sequence encodes CASSLLDRDHNEQFF. Using reference TRBV28 and TRBJ2-1 for the parts outside the CDR3, the full variable domain is DVKVTQSSRYLVKRTGEKVFLECVQDMDHENMFWYRQDPGLGLRLIYFSYDVKMKEKGDIPEGYSVSREKKERFSLILESASTNQTSMYLCASSLLDRDHNEQFFGPGTRLTVL.

The chain carries TRBV6-6 and TRBJ2-7; D ambiguous. Germline V CDR1 and CDR2: MNHNY, SVGAGI (reference sequence). With 4 bases removed from V and 0 bases from J, the gap between germline ends came to 7 bases. The CDR3 length is 13 residues. Written as DNA, the CDR3 is TGTGCCAGCAGTTTCAGTAGCTCCTACGAGCAGTACTTC. Protein product: CASSFSSSYEQYF.

CDR3 sequence (DNA): TGCGCCAGCAGCCACCAAGACCGGGGCTCCTACGAGCAGTACTTC. It encodes CASSHQDRGSYEQYF. The V and J genes are TRBV4-1 and TRBJ2-7; tentative D call: TRBD2 (5 bases). The CDR3 is 15 residues long. The germline V gene has CDR1 MGHRA and CDR2 YSYEKL. The V and J ends lost 3 bases and 0 bases respectively, with 12 bases between them.

J is TRBJ2-2 and V is TRBV14; no firm D call. V dropped 0 bases and J dropped 1 base, with 9 bases sitting between them. The germline V gene has CDR1 SGHDN and CDR2 FVKESK. This CDR3 spans 16 amino acids. The CDR3 is CASSQEGDGNTGELFF. The CDR3 nucleotides read TGTGCCAGCAGCCAAGAAGGTGACGGGAACACCGGGGAGCTGTTTTTT.